This T cell receptor beta chain was sequenced in a study of blood T cell repertoires in COVID-19. Whole-study context: The United States, Italy and Spain supplied acute and convalescent COVID-19 samples.

Only in-frame clones appear in the TCRdb table, and some are missing; sequencing was by immunoSEQ multiplex PCR. The repertoire holds fewer than 300,000 clones, with about 82% as singletons. Looked up from germline, CDR1 is MNHEY and CDR2 is SMNVEV (reference sequence). V gave up 6 bases and J gave up 7 bases; unmatched junction bases: 9. The CDR3 runs to 15 residues. The specimen sequenced was peripheral blood. This sequence joins TRBV27 and TRBJ2-2, with 9 nucleotides matching TRBD2. The TCR originated in a man aged 45-65 years with active or convalescent COVID-19. Here the CDR3 reads CASRSGLAKGGELFF. CDR3 DNA sequence: TGTGCCAGCAGATCTGGACTAGCGAAGGGCGGGGAGCTGTTTTTT.